Shown below are 7 T cell receptor beta chains from a single sample sequenced in a study of Graves' ophthalmopathy and Graves' hyperthyroidism. Using RNA transcripts, the TCR beta CDR3 regions were amplified. An initial RT-PCR round employing HTBI primers preceded a second-round multiplex PCR. MiXCR, applied by TCRdb to the multiplex PCR reads, yields one record per CDR3 protein. The sample includes 230,000 or so distinct CDR3 sequences, 45% of them seen just once. The sequenced sample consisted of peripheral blood. All receptors derive from an adult man with Graves' ophthalmopathy.

In its sample, this clonotype was seen a few times. The chain is built from TRBV24-1 and TRBJ2-7, with TRBD1 matching over 10 bases. The germline CDR1 and CDR2 sequences are KGHDR and SFDVKD. The trim removed 4 bases at V and 1 base at J, leaving 3 bases unmatched. This CDR3 region has 15 residues. Here the CDR3 DNA reads TGTGCCACCAGTGACCCGGGACAGGGGTCCTACGAGCAGTACTTC. Its translation is CATSDPGQGSYEQYF.

The chain has TRBV5-8 and TRBJ2-7; no clear D gene. Germline V gene sequence: CDR1 SGHTS, CDR2 YDEGEE. V was cut by 0 bases and J by 7 bases, with 5 bases left in between. The length of the CDR3 is 11 residues. The CDR3 nucleotides read TGTGCCAGCAGCTTGGCGGCGGAGCAGTACTTC. Its translation is CASSLAAEQYF.

This clonotype was picked up a small number of times. The chain has TRBV7-2 and TRBJ2-7, with 7 bases matching TRBD1. V was clipped by 6 bases and J by 2 bases; unmatched bases: 7. The CDR3 length is 14 residues. Germline CDR1 and CDR2: SGHTA and FQGNSA. This CDR3 reads CASSYRTGPYEQYF. The CDR3 DNA sequence: TGTGCCAGCAGTTACCGGACAGGACCCTACGAGCAGTACTTC.

The chain carries TRBV20-1 and TRBJ1-4; D is unresolved. The germline V and J ends were trimmed by 6 bases and 2 bases, with 16 bases remaining between them. The CDR3 contains 15 residues. Germline CDR1 and CDR2: DFQATT and SNEGSKA (reference sequence). The DNA for the CDR3 is TGCAGTGCCCGGGGTGGGTACGAGACTAATGAAAAACTGTTTTTT. Protein: CSARGGYETNEKLFF.

V is TRBV9 and J is TRBJ1-2; D possibly corresponds to TRBD1 (6 bases). V lost 3 bases to trimming and J lost 4 bases, with 19 bases between them. CDR3 length: 16 amino acids. The germline V gene encodes CDR1 SGDLS and CDR2 YYNGEE. Here the CDR3 DNA reads TGTGCCAGCAGCGGGAATCCCGACAGGCAATTCTATGGCTACACCTTC. Translated, it gives CASSGNPDRQFYGYTF.

This chain connects TRBV9 to TRBJ2-7, with D uncertain. This CDR3 spans 12 amino acids. Trimming removed 7 bases from V and 6 bases from J, with 14 bases in between. From germline, CDR1 is SGDLS and CDR2 YYNGEE. CDR3 sequence reads: CASEGRRREQYF. The DNA of the CDR3 is TGTGCCAGCGAAGGTAGGCGGCGCGAGCAGTACTTC.

Remarks on this clonotype: One junction end does not reproduce the germline sequence, and a read error may be involved. This chain joins TRBV10-2 and TRBJ2-5; D is perhaps TRBD2 (6 bases). The CDR3 loop spans 16 amino acids. Germline CDR1 is WSHSY and CDR2 is SAAADI. CDR3 sequence: CASSQGPARGGGTQYF. The CDR3 DNA is TGTGCCAGCAGCCAAGGCCCAGCGAGGGGAGGTGGGACCCAGTACTTC.